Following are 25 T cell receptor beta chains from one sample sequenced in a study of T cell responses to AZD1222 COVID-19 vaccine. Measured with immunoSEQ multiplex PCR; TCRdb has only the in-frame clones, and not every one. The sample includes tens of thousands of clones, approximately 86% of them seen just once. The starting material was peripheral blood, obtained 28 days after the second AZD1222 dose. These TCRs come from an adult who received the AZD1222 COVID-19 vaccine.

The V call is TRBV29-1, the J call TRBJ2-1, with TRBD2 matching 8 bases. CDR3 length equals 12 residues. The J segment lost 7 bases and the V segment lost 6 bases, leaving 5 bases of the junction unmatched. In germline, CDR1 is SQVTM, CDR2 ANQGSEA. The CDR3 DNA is TGCAGCGTCAGACTAGCGCGTAATGAGCAGTTCTTC. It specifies CSVRLARNEQFF.

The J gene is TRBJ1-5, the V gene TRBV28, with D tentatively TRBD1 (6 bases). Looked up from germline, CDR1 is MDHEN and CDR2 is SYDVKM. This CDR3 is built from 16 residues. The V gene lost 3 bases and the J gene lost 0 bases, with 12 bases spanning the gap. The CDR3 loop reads CASSFRGGLSNQPQHF. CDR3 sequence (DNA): TGTGCCAGCAGTTTTAGGGGGGGCCTTAGCAATCAGCCCCAGCATTTT.

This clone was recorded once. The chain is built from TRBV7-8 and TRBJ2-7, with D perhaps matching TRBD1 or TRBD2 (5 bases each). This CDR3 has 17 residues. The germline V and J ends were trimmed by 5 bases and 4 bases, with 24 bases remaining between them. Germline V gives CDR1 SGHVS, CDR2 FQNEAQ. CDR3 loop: CASSKRGPQMGPYEQYF. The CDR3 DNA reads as TGTGCCAGCAGCAAACGGGGACCCCAAATGGGCCCGTACGAGCAGTACTTC.

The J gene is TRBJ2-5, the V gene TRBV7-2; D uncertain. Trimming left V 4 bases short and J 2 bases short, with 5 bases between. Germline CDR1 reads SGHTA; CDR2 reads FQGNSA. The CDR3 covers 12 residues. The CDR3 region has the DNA TGTGCCAGCAGCTCCCTTCAAGAGACCCAGTACTTC. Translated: CASSSLQETQYF.

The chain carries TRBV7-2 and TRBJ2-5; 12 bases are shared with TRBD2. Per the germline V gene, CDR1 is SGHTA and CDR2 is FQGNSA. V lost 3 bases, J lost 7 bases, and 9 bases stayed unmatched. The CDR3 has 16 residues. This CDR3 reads CASSFRLAGAGGTQYF. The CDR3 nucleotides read TGTGCCAGCAGCTTTCGACTAGCGGGGGCCGGGGGGACCCAGTACTTC.

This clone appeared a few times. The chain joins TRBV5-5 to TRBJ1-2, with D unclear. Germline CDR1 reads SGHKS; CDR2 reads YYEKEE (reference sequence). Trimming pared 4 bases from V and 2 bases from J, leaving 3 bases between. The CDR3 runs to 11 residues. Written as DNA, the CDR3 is TGTGCCAGCAGCCGAAACTATGGCTACACCTTC. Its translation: CASSRNYGYTF. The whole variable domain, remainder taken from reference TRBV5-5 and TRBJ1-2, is DAGVTQSPTHLIKTRGQQVTLRCSPISGHKSVSWYQQVLGQGPQFIFQYYEKEERGRGNFPDRFSARQFPNYSSELNVNALLLGDSALYLCASSRNYGYTFGSGTRLTVV.

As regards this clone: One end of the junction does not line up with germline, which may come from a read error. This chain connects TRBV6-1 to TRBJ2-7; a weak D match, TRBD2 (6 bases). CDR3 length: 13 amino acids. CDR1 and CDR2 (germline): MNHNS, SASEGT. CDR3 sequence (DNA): TGTGCCAGCACTGAACCCAGGGCGGGGGAGCAGTACTTC. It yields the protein CASTEPRAGEQYF.

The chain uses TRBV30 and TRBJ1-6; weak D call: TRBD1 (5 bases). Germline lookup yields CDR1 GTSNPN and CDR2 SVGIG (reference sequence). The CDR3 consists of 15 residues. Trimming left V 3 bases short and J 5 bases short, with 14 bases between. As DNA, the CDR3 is TGTGCCTGGAGCCGTTTGGGGGTTAATAATTCACCCCTCCACTTT. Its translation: CAWSRLGVNNSPLHF.

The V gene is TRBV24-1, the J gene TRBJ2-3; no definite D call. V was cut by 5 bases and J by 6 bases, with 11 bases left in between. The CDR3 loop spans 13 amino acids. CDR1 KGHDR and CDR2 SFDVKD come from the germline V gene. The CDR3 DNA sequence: TGTGCCACCAGTGTCGCGGTCGGGGATACGCAGTATTTT. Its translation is CATSVAVGDTQYF.

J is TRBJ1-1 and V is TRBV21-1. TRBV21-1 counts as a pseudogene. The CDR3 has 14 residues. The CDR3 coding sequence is TGTGCCAGCAGCAAAGGCACCAAGTACACTGAAGCTTTCTTT. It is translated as CASSKGTKYTEAFF.

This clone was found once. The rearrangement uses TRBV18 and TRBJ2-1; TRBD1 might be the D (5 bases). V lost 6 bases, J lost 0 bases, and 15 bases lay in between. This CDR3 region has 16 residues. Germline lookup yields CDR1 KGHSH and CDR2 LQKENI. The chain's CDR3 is CASSPPGPPSYNEQFF. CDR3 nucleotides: TGTGCCAGCTCCCCCCCAGGGCCCCCCTCCTACAATGAGCAGTTCTTC.

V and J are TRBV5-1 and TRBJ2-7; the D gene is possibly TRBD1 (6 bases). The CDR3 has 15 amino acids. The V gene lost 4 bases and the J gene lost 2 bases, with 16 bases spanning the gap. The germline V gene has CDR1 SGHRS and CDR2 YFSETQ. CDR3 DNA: TGCGCCAGCAGCCTAGGTAGGACAGTGGCCTACGAGCAGTACTTC. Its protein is CASSLGRTVAYEQYF.

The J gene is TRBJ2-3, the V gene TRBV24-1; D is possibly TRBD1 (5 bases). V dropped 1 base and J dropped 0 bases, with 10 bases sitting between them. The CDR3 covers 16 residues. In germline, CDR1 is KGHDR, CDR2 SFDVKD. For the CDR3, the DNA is TGTGCCACCAGTGATTTTACCGCAGGGAGCACAGATACGCAGTATTTT. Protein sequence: CATSDFTAGSTDTQYF.

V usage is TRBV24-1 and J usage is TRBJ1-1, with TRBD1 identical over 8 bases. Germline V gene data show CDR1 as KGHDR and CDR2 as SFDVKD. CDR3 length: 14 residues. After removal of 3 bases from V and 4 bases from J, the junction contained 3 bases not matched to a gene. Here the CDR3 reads CATSDHRGVTEAFF. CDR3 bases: TGTGCCACCAGTGATCACAGGGGGGTCACTGAAGCTTTCTTT.

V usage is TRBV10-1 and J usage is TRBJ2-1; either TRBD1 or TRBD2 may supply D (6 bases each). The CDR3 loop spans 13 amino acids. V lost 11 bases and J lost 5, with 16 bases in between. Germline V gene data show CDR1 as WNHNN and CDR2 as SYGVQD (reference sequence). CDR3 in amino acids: CAPPAGEDNEQFF. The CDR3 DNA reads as TGCGCCCCCCCGGCAGGGGAGGACAATGAGCAGTTCTTC.

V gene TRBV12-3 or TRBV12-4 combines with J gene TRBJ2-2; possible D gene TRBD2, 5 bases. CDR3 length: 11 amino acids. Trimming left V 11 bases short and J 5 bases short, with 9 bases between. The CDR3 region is CAARRTGELFF. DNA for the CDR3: TGTGCCGCCAGGAGGACCGGGGAGCTGTTTTTT.

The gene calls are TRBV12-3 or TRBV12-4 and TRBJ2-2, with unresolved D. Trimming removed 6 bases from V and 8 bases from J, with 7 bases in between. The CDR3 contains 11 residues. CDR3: CASRDRGELFF. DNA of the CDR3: TGTGCCAGCAGGGATAGAGGGGAGCTGTTTTTT.

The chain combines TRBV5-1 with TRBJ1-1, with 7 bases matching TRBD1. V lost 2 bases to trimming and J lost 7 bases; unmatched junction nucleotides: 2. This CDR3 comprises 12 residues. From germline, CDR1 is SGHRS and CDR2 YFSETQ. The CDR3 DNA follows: TGCGCCAGCAGCTTAGGACAGGATGAAGCTTTCTTT. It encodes CASSLGQDEAFF. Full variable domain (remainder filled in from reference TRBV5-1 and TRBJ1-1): KAGVTQTPRYLIKTRGQQVTLSCSPISGHRSVSWYQQTPGQGLQFLFEYFSETQRNKGNFPGRFSGRQFSNSRSEMNVSTLELGDSALYLCASSLGQDEAFFGQGTRLTVV.

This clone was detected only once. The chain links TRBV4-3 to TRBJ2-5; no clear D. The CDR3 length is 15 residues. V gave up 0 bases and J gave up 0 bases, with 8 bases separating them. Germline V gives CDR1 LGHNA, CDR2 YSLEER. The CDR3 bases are TGCGCCAGCAGCCAAGATTTGGCTAACCAAGAGACCCAGTACTTC. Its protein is CASSQDLANQETQYF.

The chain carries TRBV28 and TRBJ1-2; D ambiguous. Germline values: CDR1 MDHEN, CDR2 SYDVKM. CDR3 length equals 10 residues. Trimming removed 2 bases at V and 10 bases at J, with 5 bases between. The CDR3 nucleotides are TGTGCCAGCAGTTTAATTGACTACACCTTC. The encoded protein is CASSLIDYTF.

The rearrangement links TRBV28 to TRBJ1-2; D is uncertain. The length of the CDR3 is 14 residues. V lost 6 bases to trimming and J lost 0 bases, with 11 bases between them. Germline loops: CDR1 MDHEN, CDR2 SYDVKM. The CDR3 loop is CASSGFSPNYGYTF. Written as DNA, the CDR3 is TGTGCCAGCAGCGGGTTTTCCCCTAACTATGGCTACACCTTC.

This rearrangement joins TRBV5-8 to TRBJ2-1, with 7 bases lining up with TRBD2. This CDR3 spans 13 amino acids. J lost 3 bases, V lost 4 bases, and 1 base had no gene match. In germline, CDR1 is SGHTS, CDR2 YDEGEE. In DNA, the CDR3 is TGTGCCAGCAGCCGGGACTACTACAATGAGCAGTTCTTC. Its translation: CASSRDYYNEQFF.

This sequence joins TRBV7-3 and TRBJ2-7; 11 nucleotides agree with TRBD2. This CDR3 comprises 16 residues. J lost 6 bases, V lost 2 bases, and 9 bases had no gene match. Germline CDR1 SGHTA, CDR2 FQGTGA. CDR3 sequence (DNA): TGTGCCAGCAGCTTAGCGGAGGGGACTAGCGGCCCCGAGCAGTACTTC. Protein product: CASSLAEGTSGPEQYF.

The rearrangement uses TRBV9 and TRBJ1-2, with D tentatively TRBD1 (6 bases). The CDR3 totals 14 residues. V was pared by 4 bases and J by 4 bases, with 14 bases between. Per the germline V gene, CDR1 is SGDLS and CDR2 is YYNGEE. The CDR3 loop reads CASSNRDIGYGYTF. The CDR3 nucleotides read TGTGCCAGCAGCAACCGGGACATAGGCTATGGCTACACCTTC.

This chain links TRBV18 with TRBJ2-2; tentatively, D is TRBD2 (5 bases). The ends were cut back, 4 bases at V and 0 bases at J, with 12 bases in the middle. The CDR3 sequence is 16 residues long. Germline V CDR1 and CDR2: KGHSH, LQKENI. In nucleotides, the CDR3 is TGTGCCAGCTCACTAAACGTAGCGTCGAACACCGGGGAGCTGTTTTTT. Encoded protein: CASSLNVASNTGELFF.